This TCR beta chain was retrieved from a study of T cells in Graves' hyperthyroidism and ophthalmopathy. An absence of ophthalmopathy progression within 18 months meant stable Graves' hyperthyroidism. Researchers barred patients who had uncontrolled infection, other autoimmune disease, pregnancy or lactation. V lost 2 bases and J lost 7, with 15 bases in between. This CDR3 comprises 14 residues. Germline lookup yields CDR1 SGHRS and CDR2 YFSETQ. This clonotype was seen more than once but under ten times. It was RNA transcripts that yielded the amplified TCR beta CDR3 regions. A set of HTBI primers served as the primers for a first-round RT-PCR of the TCR CDR3. TCRdb re-called the multiplex PCR reads with MiXCR, one entry per CDR3 protein. In the table there are under 800,000 distinct CDR3 sequences, 14% of which are singletons.

This receptor was identified in a young woman with Graves' hyperthyroidism. The V gene is TRBV5-1, the J gene TRBJ2-5, with D possibly being TRBD2 (5 bases). Sequencing was carried out using blood. The CDR3 bases are TGCGCCAGCAGCTTCCACGGGGTTCCAGCGACCCAGTACTTC. Its translation: CASSFHGVPATQYF.